This TCR beta chain was captured by sequencing in a study of monozygotic twins with inflammatory bowel disease (dated by TCRdb to the late 2010s). Context from the whole study: A total of 28 monozygotic twin pairs were included in the full study, comprising nine German pairs (four IBD-concordant, five IBD-discordant) and 19 IBD-discordant Danish pairs. Disease-associated traits were sought mainly through comparisons between IBD patients and their genetically identical healthy co-twins within discordant pairs. Each individual had, on average, about 151 000 unique TCRalpha sequences and 181 000 unique TCRbeta sequences available for analysis.

About this clonotype: The antigen it recognizes is unknown.

The study at large found these results: No single strong signal or clonotype linked to IBD turned up in the results, so the idea that one exists was not supported. Repertoire similarity did not differ between concordant and discordant twins, possibly due to limited statistical power. Because patients were on differing immunosuppressive treatments, the repertoires may have picked up extra background noise and inter-individual variability. A decrease in TCRbeta repertoire diversity, as measured by inverse Simpson index, was observed in IBD patients compared with their healthy co-twins. The analysis was unable to tell different T cell subtypes apart. Compared with healthy twins, IBD patients had fewer clonotypes in common with other individuals, a difference most pronounced in patients showing signs of disease activity.

The library was built by means of 5' RACE. Preparation of each TCR library used about 3,200 ng of total RNA. For each sample, cDNA synthesis was carried out in eight separate reactions using SMARTScribe reverse transcriptase. During cDNA synthesis, template switching was used to introduce unique molecular identifiers that contained a 6-nucleotide sample barcode. TCRalpha and TCRbeta cDNA was amplified in two nested PCRs of approximately 16 and 10 cycles, and bead purification was carried out after each PCR. Before amplification, the cDNA was both treated with uracil DNA-glycosylase and purified with the QIAquick PCR purification kit. The second PCR added Illumina TruSeq-compatible adapters along with sample-specific barcodes. Library quality and concentration were checked on TapeStation and Qubit, and libraries were pooled at about 5 ng each. The pooled libraries were sequenced with 2 x 100 bp reads and custom sequencing primers on an Illumina HiSeq2500 single-index Rapid Run. The source study handled its data this way. MiGEC version 1.2.6 was used for UMI-based consensus assembly to correct PCR and sequencing errors. MiXCR version 2.1.1 handled V(D)J alignment, clonotype assembly and CDR3 extraction. Normalisation of gene usage, clonotype sharing and MAIT/NKT TCR abundance was achieved by analysing the top 1000, 10 000 and 20 000 clonotypes per sample. After downsampling to 27 000 UMIs, diversity was calculated as the inverse Simpson index using the vegan R package. Paired Mann-Whitney U tests were applied to discordant twin pairs, with Benjamini-Hochberg correction for multiple testing. TCRdb reanalyzed the reads, keeping one entry per CDR3 protein sequence and omitting DNA. In this record, the V and J calls reflect TCRdb's handling and not the investigators' own analysis. The table for this sample lists 330,000 or so distinct CDR3 sequences. The ten largest clones add up to 2% to 2.5% of the sample.

From each donor, a roughly 2.3 ml peripheral blood sample was collected into PAXgene tubes and stored at -80 degrees C. Without T cell sorting, total RNA was isolated from whole blood using the PAXgene blood miRNA kit on an automated QIAcube. Deep TCRalpha and TCRbeta repertoire profiling with unique molecular barcoding was performed on peripheral blood of monozygotic twin pairs concordant or discordant for inflammatory bowel disease. Smoking habits were recorded for all twin pairs, and individuals were classified as current, former or never smokers. The CDR3 starts with the cysteine, ends with the phenylalanine, and has 15 residues. This entry has no DNA. CDR1 and CDR2 were assigned from the germline V gene (reference sequence) as SGHNT and YYREEE.

The clonotype was recovered from a human donor with ulcerative colitis or Crohn's disease, or a healthy co-twin of an affected twin (not recorded which). Specimen: blood. The V gene is TRBV5-4 and the J gene is TRBJ2-3; TCRdb names TRBD2, which stays unverified in the absence of DNA. The CDR3 is CASSPSGRAYDTQYF.